This T cell receptor beta chain was retrieved from a study of blood T cell repertoires in COVID-19. Study in general: Whether acute or convalescent, the COVID-19 samples came from the United States, Italy and Spain.

Source study methods: Counts of nucleated cells, estimated from reference gene primer amplification, were obtained. Some clones are missing from TCRdb's copy, which holds only in-frame ones; the method was immunoSEQ multiplex PCR. That table supplies the V and J calls and clone size; D and trimming were determined from the DNA. The data contain some 200,000 clones, 75% to 90% of them singletons. CDR3 length: 15 amino acids. With V trimmed by 6 bases and J by 6 bases, 9 bases remained unmatched. Germline values: CDR1 MDHEN, CDR2 SYDVKM. This chain links TRBV28 with TRBJ1-5; the match to TRBD1 covers 9 bases. Sequenced sample: PBMCs or T cells enriched from blood (not recorded which). The sequence came from a woman younger than 30 in a cohort exposed to, infected with or recovered from COVID-19 (not recorded which). In nucleotides, the CDR3 is TGTGCCAGCAGCCCCCCGGGACAGGGAGTTCAGCCCCAGCATTTT. Protein: CASSPPGQGVQPQHF.